The clone carrying this T cell receptor beta chain was observed a handful of times. The target antigen is unknown. CDR3 length equals 19 residues. The germline gives CDR1 LGHDT, CDR2 YNNKEL (reference sequence). J was trimmed by 0 bases and V by 1 base; bases with no gene match: 12. The study made its TCR cDNA through 5'RACE template switching. That step introduced a universal primer site along with UMIs. Each CDR3 protein is one row after TCRdb ran MiXCR on the 5' RACE reads. The data show hundreds of thousands of distinct CDR3 sequences, 9% to 15% seen once. This sample is part of a study of T cells after yellow fever vaccination. Broader study findings: Booster sampling recovered most clones from primary vaccination (around 96% CD4, 80% to 90% CD8). One caveat is that FACS-sorted repertoires could contain abundant clonotypes contaminating from the bulk population.

The TCR comes from a man aged 30 to 39 who received the YFV17D yellow fever vaccine. The gene calls are TRBV3-1 and TRBJ2-1; 7 nucleotides align to TRBD2. The specimen was PBMCs, collected on the day of the yellow fever booster vaccination. For the CDR3, the DNA is TGTGCCAGCAGCCAAGTTCTGAGCGGGACCTGGACCTCCTACAATGAGCAGTTCTTC. It translates to CASSQVLSGTWTSYNEQFF.